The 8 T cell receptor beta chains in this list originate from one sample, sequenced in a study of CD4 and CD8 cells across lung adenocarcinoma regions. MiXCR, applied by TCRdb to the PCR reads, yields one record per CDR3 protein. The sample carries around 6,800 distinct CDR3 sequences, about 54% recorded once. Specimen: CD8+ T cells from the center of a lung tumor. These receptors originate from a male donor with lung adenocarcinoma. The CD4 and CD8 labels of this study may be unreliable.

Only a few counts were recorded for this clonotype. The CDR3 DNA reads TGTGCCAGCAGCTTAGATAGGGTTGCAGCGGGAGTTGAGCAGTTCTTC. It encodes CASSLDRVAAGVEQFF. V is TRBV7-2 and J is TRBJ2-5; 8 nucleotides match TRBD2. The J call may be faulty, since TRBJ2-1 better matches the DNA end. The CDR3 has 16 residues. Germline V gene lookup returns CDR1 SGHTA and CDR2 FQGNSA.

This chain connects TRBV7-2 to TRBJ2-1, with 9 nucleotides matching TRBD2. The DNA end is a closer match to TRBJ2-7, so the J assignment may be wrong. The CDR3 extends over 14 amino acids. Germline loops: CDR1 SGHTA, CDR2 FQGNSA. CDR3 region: CASSRTSDHNEQYF. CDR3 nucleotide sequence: TGTGCCAGCAGCCGGACTAGCGACCACAATGAGCAGTACTTC.

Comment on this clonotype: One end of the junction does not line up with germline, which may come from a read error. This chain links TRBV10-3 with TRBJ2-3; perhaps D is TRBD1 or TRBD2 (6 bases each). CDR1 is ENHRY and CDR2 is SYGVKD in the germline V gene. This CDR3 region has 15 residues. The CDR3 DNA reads TGTGCCGGGGGGCACGGTTGGCGTGACACAGATACCCAGTATTTC. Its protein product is CAGGHGWRDTDTQYF.

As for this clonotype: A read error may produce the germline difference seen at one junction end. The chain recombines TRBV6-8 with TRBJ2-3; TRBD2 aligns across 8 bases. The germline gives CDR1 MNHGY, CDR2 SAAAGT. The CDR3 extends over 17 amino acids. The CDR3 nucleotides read TGTGCCAGCAGTTACCCACTAGCGGAACGGGCCACAGACACTCAGTATTTC. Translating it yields CASSYPLAERATDTQYF.

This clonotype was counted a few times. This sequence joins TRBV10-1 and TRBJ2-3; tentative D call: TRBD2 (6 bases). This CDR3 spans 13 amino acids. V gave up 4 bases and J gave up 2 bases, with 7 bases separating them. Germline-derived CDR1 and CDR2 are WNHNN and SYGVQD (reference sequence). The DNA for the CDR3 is TGCGCCAGCAGTGCGGGACTCACAGATACGCAGTATTTT. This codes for CASSAGLTDTQYF.

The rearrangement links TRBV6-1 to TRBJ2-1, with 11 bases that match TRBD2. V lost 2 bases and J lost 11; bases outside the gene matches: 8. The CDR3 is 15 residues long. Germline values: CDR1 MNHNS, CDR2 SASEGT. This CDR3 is CASSELAGGADKQFF. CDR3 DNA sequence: TGTGCCAGCAGTGAACTAGCGGGGGGCGCAGATAAGCAGTTCTTC.

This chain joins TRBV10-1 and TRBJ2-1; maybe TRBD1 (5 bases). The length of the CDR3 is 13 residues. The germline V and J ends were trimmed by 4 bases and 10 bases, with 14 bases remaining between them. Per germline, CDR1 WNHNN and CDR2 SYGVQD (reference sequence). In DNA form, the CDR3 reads TGCGCCAGCAGTGGACAGTCCAACGGGGAGCAGTTCTTC. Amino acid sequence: CASSGQSNGEQFF.

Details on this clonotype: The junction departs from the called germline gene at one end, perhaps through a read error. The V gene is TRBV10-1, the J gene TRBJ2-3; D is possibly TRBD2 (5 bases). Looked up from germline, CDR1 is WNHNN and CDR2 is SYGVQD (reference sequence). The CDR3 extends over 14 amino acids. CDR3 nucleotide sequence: TGCGCGGGGAGCGGTGGCCATGACAAAGAGACCCAGTATTTC. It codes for CAGSGGHDKETQYF.